The 21 T cell receptor beta chains reported below all come from one sample, sequenced in a study of blood T cell repertoires in COVID-19. TCRdb's copy holds only in-frame clones and misses some; the assay was immunoSEQ multiplex PCR. Of 250,000 to 350,000 clones in the sample, about 85% were seen once. The source material was peripheral blood. The receptors were gathered from a woman aged 45-65 years who had recovered from COVID-19.

J is TRBJ1-2 and V is TRBV5-6; 8 nucleotides agree with TRBD1. Germline trimming cut 0 bases from V and 8 bases from J; bases unmatched to any gene: 3. Per the germline V gene, CDR1 is SGHDT and CDR2 is YYEEEE. This CDR3 contains 13 residues. The CDR3: CASSLAGTGGYTF. The CDR3 DNA reads TGTGCCAGCAGCTTGGCCGGGACAGGCGGCTACACCTTC.

The chain joins TRBV2 to TRBJ2-7; D is perhaps TRBD2 (7 bases). Per germline, CDR1 SNHLY and CDR2 FYNNEI. Trimming cost V 5 bases and J 2 bases, with 16 bases left between them. The CDR3 runs to 15 residues. The DNA of the CDR3 is TGTGCCAGCAGTAGGGCAGGGGCGGGGGCCTACGAGCAGTACTTC. This sequence encodes CASSRAGAGAYEQYF.

The V and J genes are TRBV10-3 and TRBJ1-2; D not certain. This CDR3 is built from 13 residues. Germline V gives CDR1 ENHRY, CDR2 SYGVKD. Trimming shortened V by 6 bases and J by 2 bases, and 10 bases separated the two germline ends. This chain's CDR3 is CAIRENLNYGYTF. DNA for the CDR3: TGTGCCATCAGAGAAAACTTAAACTATGGCTACACCTTC.

The chain combines TRBV5-1 with TRBJ2-5; TRBD2 matches at 15 bases. Germline V gene sequence: CDR1 SGHRS, CDR2 YFSETQ. This CDR3 has 18 residues. With 3 bases clipped from V and 5 bases from J, the junction kept 11 bases outside the gene matches. The CDR3 sequence is CASSSGLAGGPSWETQYF. DNA of the CDR3: TGCGCCAGCAGCTCCGGACTAGCGGGAGGGCCCTCCTGGGAGACCCAGTACTTC.

The chain links TRBV5-1 to TRBJ1-1; D unresolved. The germline V gene encodes CDR1 SGHRS and CDR2 YFSETQ. V shed 0 bases and J shed 1 base, with 7 bases lying between them. The CDR3 totals 14 residues. CDR3 sequence: CASSLGHANTEAFF. The CDR3 bases are TGCGCCAGCAGCTTGGGACATGCGAACACTGAAGCTTTCTTT.

V is TRBV7-2 and J is TRBJ1-2, with D possibly being TRBD1 (6 bases). Germline CDR1 SGHTA, CDR2 FQGNSA. This CDR3 has 15 amino acids. V lost 5 bases, J lost 4 bases, and 17 bases lay in between. The DNA of the CDR3 is TGTGCCAGCAGCCGCGGGGGAGGGGGGGCCTATGGCTACACCTTC. This gives the protein CASSRGGGGAYGYTF.

The rearrangement uses TRBV5-1 and TRBJ1-2; D might be TRBD1 (5 bases). This CDR3 region has 13 residues. Trimming removed 5 bases from V and 4 bases from J, with 12 bases in between. Germline V CDR1 and CDR2: SGHRS, YFSETQ. The CDR3 region is CASRTDSVYGYTF. The CDR3 region has the DNA TGCGCCAGCAGGACTGACAGTGTCTATGGCTACACCTTC.

In its sample, this clone was seen once. The V call is TRBV5-1, the J call TRBJ2-7, with D perhaps matching TRBD1 (5 bases). CDR1 and CDR2 from the germline V gene are SGHRS and YFSETQ. The V end was cut by 2 bases, the J end by 3 bases, with 6 bases between. The CDR3 totals 12 residues. CDR3 in DNA: TGCGCCAGCAGCTTCGACAGCTACGAGCAGTACTTC. Its translation: CASSFDSYEQYF.

This clone has only one observation. J is TRBJ2-3 and V is TRBV10-3; 7 nucleotides agree with TRBD1. The length of the CDR3 is 14 residues. Germline values: CDR1 ENHRY, CDR2 SYGVKD. Trimming at V came to 2 bases and at J to 4 bases, leaving 3 bases not matched to a gene. The CDR3: CAISERGLADTQYF. The CDR3 nucleotides read TGTGCCATCAGTGAGAGGGGGCTCGCAGATACGCAGTATTTT.

The J gene is TRBJ1-2, the V gene TRBV7-2; 7 bases line up with TRBD1. CDR1 and CDR2 (germline): SGHTA, FQGNSA. Trimming took 1 base from V and 0 from J; bases not matched to a gene: 8. The CDR3 extends over 17 amino acids. CDR3 coding DNA: TGTGCCAGCAGCTTAGGACCTGGGACAGACGCTAACTATGGCTACACCTTC. Protein sequence: CASSLGPGTDANYGYTF.

The chain uses TRBV5-1 and TRBJ2-6; D gene uncertain. With 2 bases removed from V and 0 bases from J, the gap between germline ends came to 6 bases. The length of the CDR3 is 15 residues. The germline gives CDR1 SGHRS, CDR2 YFSETQ. CDR3 in amino acids: CASSLTGSGANVLTF. CDR3 nucleotides: TGCGCCAGCAGCTTAACCGGCTCTGGGGCCAACGTCCTGACTTTC.

The gene calls are TRBV7-2 and TRBJ2-3, with TRBD2 identical over 8 bases. This CDR3 spans 15 amino acids. V was pared by 5 bases and J by 3 bases, with 7 bases of the junction left unmatched. CDR1 and CDR2 from the germline V gene are SGHTA and FQGNSA. The CDR3 nucleotides are TGTGCCAGCAGCCCCGGGGGGGCGGGTACAGATACGCAGTATTTT. Translated: CASSPGGAGTDTQYF.

This clone was observed a handful of times. The chain is built from TRBV12-3 or TRBV12-4 and TRBJ1-6, with D possibly TRBD1 on 6 matching bases. Between the trimmed V and J ends, which lost 3 bases and 9 bases, there was a span of 9 bases. CDR3 length equals 13 residues. The CDR3 DNA reads as TGTGCCAGCAGTTTGGCAGGGGCTTCACCCCTCCACTTT. The encoded protein is CASSLAGASPLHF.

The rearrangement links TRBV6-5 to TRBJ2-3; TRBD2 matches 8 bases. Per the germline V gene, CDR1 is MNHEY and CDR2 is SVGAGI. The CDR3 length is 14 residues. The V gene end was trimmed by 5 bases and the J gene end by 3 bases; junction bases not matched to a gene: 4. CDR3 nucleotides: TGTGCCAGCAGTAGAAGACTAGCGACAGATACGCAGTATTTT. This codes for CASSRRLATDTQYF.

The gene calls are TRBV6-1 and TRBJ2-7, with D possibly matching TRBD1 (6 bases). Germline CDR1 is MNHNS and CDR2 is SASEGT. The CDR3 has 18 residues. V dropped 2 bases and J dropped 2 bases, with 22 bases sitting between them. The CDR3, as DNA: TGTGCCAGCAGTGAAAATCGGGACACCACTTCAAGAGCCTACGAGCAGTACTTC. Amino acid sequence: CASSENRDTTSRAYEQYF.

The chain combines TRBV11-2 with TRBJ2-5, with D unresolved. Germline CDR1 is SGHAT and CDR2 is FQNNGV. The V and J ends lost 1 base and 5 bases respectively, with 11 bases between them. This CDR3 is 14 amino acids long. Here the CDR3 reads CASSLGRFRETQYF. DNA for the CDR3: TGTGCCAGCAGCTTAGGCAGGTTTCGGGAGACCCAGTACTTC. The full variable domain, in which reference TRBV11-2 and TRBJ2-5 provide the parts outside the CDR3, is EAGVAQSPRYKIIEKRQSVAFWCNPISGHATLYWYQQILGQGPKLLIQFQNNGVVDDSQLPKDRFSAERLKGVDSTLKIQPAKLEDSAVYLCASSLGRFRETQYFGPGTRLLVL.

CDR3: CASSVGRAGNYGYTF. In DNA form, the CDR3 reads TGTGCCAGCAGCGTAGGCAGGGCTGGCAACTATGGCTACACCTTC. This sequence joins TRBV9 and TRBJ1-2; tentatively, D is TRBD1 (5 bases). The V gene lost 0 bases and the J gene lost 2 bases, with 11 bases spanning the gap. CDR1 is SGDLS, CDR2 YYNGEE, per germline. The CDR3 is 15 amino acids.

This chain connects TRBV7-3 to TRBJ1-2; TRBD1 agrees at 9 bases. This CDR3 has 13 residues. The germline gives CDR1 SGHTA, CDR2 FQGTGA. J was trimmed by 5 bases and V by 5 bases; bases with no gene match: 3. The CDR3 nucleotides are TGTGCCAGCAGCAGGACAGGGGATTATGGCTACACCTTC. It translates to CASSRTGDYGYTF.

The genes are TRBV28 and TRBJ1-2, with TRBD1 matching 8 bases. CDR3 length equals 15 residues. The trim removed 2 bases at V and 4 bases at J, leaving 6 bases unmatched. Germline loops: CDR1 MDHEN, CDR2 SYDVKM. The CDR3: CASSLNNRGGYGYTF. CDR3 nucleotides: TGTGCCAGCAGTTTAAATAACAGGGGGGGCTATGGCTACACCTTC.

This clone was seen just once. The chain couples TRBV3-1 (or the pseudogene TRBV3-2) to TRBJ2-1; maybe TRBD2 (5 bases). V lost 4 bases and J lost 4, with 14 bases in between. The CDR3 contains 15 residues. From germline, CDR1 is LGHDT and CDR2 YNNKEL (reference sequence). The CDR3 DNA sequence: TGTGCCAGCAGCCGAGCGGTCAGATCATACAATGAGCAGTTCTTC. Amino acids: CASSRAVRSYNEQFF.

The CDR3 loop is CASNFRGRGDIQYF. The CDR3 nucleotides read TGTGCCAGCAACTTTCGGGGTCGGGGAGACATTCAGTACTTC. The chain combines TRBV7-2 with TRBJ2-4, with a possible D match to TRBD2 (5 bases). Trimming took off 7 bases at V and 8 bases at J, with 18 bases between the two ends. The CDR3 spans 14 residues. Germline CDR1 and CDR2: SGHTA and FQGNSA.